This TCR beta chain came from a study of CD8 T cells in ankylosing spondylitis. Study-level results: In ankylosing spondylitis patients, matched synovial fluid reportedly showed significant enrichment of disease-linked clones. Existing reports had already noted some motif variants in reactive arthritis synovial fluid and blood. A TCR beta motif of 7 to 9 highly homologous variants seemed to mark ankylosing spondylitis blood.

At least ten counts were recorded for this clonotype. What it recognizes is unknown. The germline V gene encodes CDR1 MNHEY and CDR2 SMNVEV (reference sequence). The ends lost 5 bases at V and 3 bases at J; junction bases unmatched: 5. The CDR3 totals 15 residues. MiXCR was run by TCRdb on the 5' RACE reads, yielding one entry per CDR3 protein. The table shows under 300,000 distinct CDR3 sequences, with about 10% occurring only once. This clonotype was sampled from a male donor with ankylosing spondylitis or in good health (not recorded which). The material sequenced was blood, either unsorted or a sorted T cell fraction (not recorded which). The chain couples TRBV27 to TRBJ2-7; 12 bases are a match to TRBD2. In nucleotides, the CDR3 is TGTGCCAGCAGTCCGACTAGCGGGAGTTACTACGAGCAGTACTTC. It yields the protein CASSPTSGSYYEQYF.